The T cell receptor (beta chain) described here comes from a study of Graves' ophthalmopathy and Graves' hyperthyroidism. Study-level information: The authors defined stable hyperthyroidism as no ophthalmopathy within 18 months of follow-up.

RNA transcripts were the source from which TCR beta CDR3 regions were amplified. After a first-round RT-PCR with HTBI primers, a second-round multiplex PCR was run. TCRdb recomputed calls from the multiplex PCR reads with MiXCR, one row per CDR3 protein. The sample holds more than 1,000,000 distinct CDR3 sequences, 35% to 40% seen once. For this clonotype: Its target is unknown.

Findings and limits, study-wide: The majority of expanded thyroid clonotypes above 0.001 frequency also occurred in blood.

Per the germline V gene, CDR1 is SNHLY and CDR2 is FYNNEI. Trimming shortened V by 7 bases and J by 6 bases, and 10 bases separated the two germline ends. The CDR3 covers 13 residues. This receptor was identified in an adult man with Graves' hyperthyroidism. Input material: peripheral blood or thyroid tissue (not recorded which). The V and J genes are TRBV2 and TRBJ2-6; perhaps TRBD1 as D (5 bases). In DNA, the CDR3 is TGTGCCAGCACCCCCGGACAGGCCAACGTCCTGACTTTC. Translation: CASTPGQANVLTF. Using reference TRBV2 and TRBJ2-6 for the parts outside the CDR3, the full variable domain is EPEVTQTPSHQVTQMGQEVILRCVPISNHLYFYWYRQILGQKVEFLVSFYNNEISEKSEIFDDQFSVERPDGSNFTLKIRSTKLEDSAMYFCASTPGQANVLTFGAGSRLTVL.